This TCR beta chain was sequenced in a study of graft-versus-host responses after intestinal transplantation (dated by TCRdb to 2020 to 2022). About the investigation overall: The transplants that recipients received were multivisceral, liver-intestinal, or isolated intestinal. Every recipient was given anti-thymocyte globulin induction, followed by about three years of maintenance tacrolimus and steroids. After intestinal transplantation, graft-versus-host and host-versus-graft alloreactive T cell clones in the graft, circulation and bone marrow were tracked using bulk TCR-beta CDR3 sequencing. To identify alloreactive clones, pre-transplant mixed lymphocyte reaction products were sequenced and compared with unstimulated pre-transplant donor and recipient T cells. Of the 20 to 25 intestinal transplant recipients enrolled in the cohort, one of whom was a retransplant, a few patients without pretransplant specimens were excluded. A peak of at least 4% donor T cells among recipient peripheral blood mononuclear cells was the definition used for donor T cell macrochimerism. Samples from three later patients were sequenced in-house on an Illumina MiSeq with MiXCR processing rather than by the commercial service.

Summary of the overall study and its limitations: In the allografts of patients with donor T cell macrochimerism, GvH to HvG T cell clonal ratios were high. GvH clones were detected in recipient bone marrow, and some appeared earlier in ileal mucosa or blood, consistent with an intestinal mucosal origin. The relatively low number and heterogeneity of intestinal transplant patients limited the conclusions. Early after transplant, declines in HvG clones were associated with peak levels of circulating GvH clones.

A word on this clone: Its antigen remains unidentified. Per-nucleotide qualities are absent, and no much larger clonotype sits a single base away.

This specimen's time point label, interpreted: cells obtained before transplantation from donor or recipient. CD3+CD4+ and CD3+CD8+ populations were FACS-sorted from unstimulated pre-transplant donor and recipient cells taken from spleen or lymph nodes. Spanning cysteine to phenylalanine, the CDR3 consists of 16 amino acids. Just the 48-base CDR3 DNA is kept, in frame starting at base 1. The germline V and J ends show losses of 1 base and 4 bases respectively, and no gene match explains 4 bases of the junction. In the germline V gene, CDR1 corresponds to MGHRA and CDR2 to YSYEKL. The library was obtained by the immunoSEQ multiplex PCR assay. For most patients, genomic DNA was isolated with the Qiagen DNeasy Blood and Tissue Kit and sent frozen to Adaptive Biotechnologies for TCR sequencing. For most patients, genomic DNA was subjected to high-throughput TCR-beta CDR3 sequencing by Adaptive Biotechnologies. Processing in the source paper ran as follows. Adaptive's ImmunoSEQ software was the source of the TCR sequencing data for 18 patients, while a few other patients were processed with MiXCR and VDJtools. CD4 versus CD8 sorting errors were corrected by removing sequences found in both subsets at a frequency ratio below 5:1. CDR3 nucleotide sequences shared by donor and recipient were removed because the origin of these sequences could not be assigned. At least 2-fold expansion over unstimulated cells and a minimum CFSE-low frequency of 0.002% (template counts) or 0.001% (read counts) were required for clones to be classified as alloreactive. Clones detected in sequenced pre-transplant spleen, lymph node, or MLR CFSE-low populations of the donor or recipient were defined as mappable. Cumulative frequency of alloreactive clones was calculated as a percentage of all sequences weighted by copy number. Not all clones reach the TCRdb copy of this immuneACCESS table, which keeps in-frame sequences only. Checked studies attribute under half of the gap to unresolved V genes and leave the rest unexplained. The D gene and trimming were derived from the DNA, and the V and J assignments and clone size from that table. In this sample the table shows 80,000 to 100,000 clones, around 90% of which occur a single time. Under 0.4% of the sample comes from the top ten.

The receptor chain draws on TRBV4-1 and TRBJ2-3, with TRBD2 identical over 11 junction bases. The sequencing here drew on unstimulated CD4+ T cells sorted from spleen or lymph node cells, taken before intestinal transplant. The source is a human donor who received an intestinal transplant. In nucleotide form, the sequence is TGCGCCAGCAGCCAAGTTGTAGCGGGGGGGCCAGATACGCAGTATTTT. Translated, this is CASSQVVAGGPDTQYF.